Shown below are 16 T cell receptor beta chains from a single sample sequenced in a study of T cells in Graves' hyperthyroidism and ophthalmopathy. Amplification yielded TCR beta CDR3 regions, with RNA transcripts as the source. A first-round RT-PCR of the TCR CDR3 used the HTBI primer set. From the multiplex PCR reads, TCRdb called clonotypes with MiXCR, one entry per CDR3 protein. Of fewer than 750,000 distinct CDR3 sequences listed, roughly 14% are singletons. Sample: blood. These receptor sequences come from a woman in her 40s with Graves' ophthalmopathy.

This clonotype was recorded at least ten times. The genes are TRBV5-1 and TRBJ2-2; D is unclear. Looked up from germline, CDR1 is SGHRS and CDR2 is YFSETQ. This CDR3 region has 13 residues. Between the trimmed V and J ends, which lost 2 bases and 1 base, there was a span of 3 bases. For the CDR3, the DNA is TGCGCCAGCAGCTTCCAGAACACCGGGGAGCTGTTTTTT. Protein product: CASSFQNTGELFF.

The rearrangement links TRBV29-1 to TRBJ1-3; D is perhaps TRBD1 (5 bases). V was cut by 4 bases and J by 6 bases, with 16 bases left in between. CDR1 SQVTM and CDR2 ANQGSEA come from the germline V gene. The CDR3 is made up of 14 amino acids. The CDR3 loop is CSVAVDTDLNTIYF. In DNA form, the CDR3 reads TGCAGCGTTGCCGTGGACACCGACTTAAACACCATATATTTT.

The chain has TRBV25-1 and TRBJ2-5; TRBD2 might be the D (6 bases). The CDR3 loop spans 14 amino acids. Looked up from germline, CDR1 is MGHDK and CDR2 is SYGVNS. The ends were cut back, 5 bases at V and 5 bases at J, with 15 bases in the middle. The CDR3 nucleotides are TGTGCCAGCAGTCCCCTTGAGGAGGGGGAGACCCAGTACTTC. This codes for CASSPLEEGETQYF.

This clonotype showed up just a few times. The CDR3 sequence is CASSPTAGTTYEQYF. DNA of the CDR3: TGTGCCAGCAGCCCAACGGCCGGGACAACCTACGAGCAGTACTTC. The gene calls are TRBV11-1 and TRBJ2-7; D is possibly TRBD1 (6 bases). This CDR3 has 15 amino acids. V was clipped by 5 bases and J by 2 bases, with 16 bases between them. Per the germline V gene, CDR1 is SGHAT and CDR2 is FQDESV (reference sequence).

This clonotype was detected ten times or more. The CDR3, as DNA: TGTGCCAGCTATCAGGGGGCCCGGACTTTCTTT. Translation gives CASYQGARTFF. V and J are TRBV2 and TRBJ1-1, with 8 positions matching TRBD1. This CDR3 has 11 amino acids. Per the germline V gene, CDR1 is SNHLY and CDR2 is FYNNEI. V shed 8 bases, J shed 12 bases, and the junction held 8 bases outside the gene matches.

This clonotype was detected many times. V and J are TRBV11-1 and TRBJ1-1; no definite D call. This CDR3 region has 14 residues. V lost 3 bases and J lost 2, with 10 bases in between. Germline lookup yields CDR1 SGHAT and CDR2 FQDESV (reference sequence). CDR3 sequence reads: CASSFAAINTEAFF. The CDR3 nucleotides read TGTGCCAGCAGCTTTGCGGCCATAAACACTGAAGCTTTCTTT. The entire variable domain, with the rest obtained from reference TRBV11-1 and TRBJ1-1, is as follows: EAEVAQSPRYKITEKSQAVAFWCDPISGHATLYWYRQILGQGPELLVQFQDESVVDDSQLPKDRFSAERLKGVDSTLKIQPAELGDSAMYLCASSFAAINTEAFFGQGTRLTVV.

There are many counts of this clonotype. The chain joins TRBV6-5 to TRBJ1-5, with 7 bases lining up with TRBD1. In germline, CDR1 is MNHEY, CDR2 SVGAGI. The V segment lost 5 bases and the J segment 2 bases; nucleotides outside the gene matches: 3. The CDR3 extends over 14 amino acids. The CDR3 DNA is TGTGCCAGCAGTAACGACAGGGGCAATCAGCCCCAGCATTTT. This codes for CASSNDRGNQPQHF.

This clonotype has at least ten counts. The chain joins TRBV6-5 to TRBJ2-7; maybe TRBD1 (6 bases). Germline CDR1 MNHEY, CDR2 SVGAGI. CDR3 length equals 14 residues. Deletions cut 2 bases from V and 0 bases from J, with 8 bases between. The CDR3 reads CASSYTDSSYEQYF. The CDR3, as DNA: TGTGCCAGCAGTTACACGGACAGCTCCTACGAGCAGTACTTC.

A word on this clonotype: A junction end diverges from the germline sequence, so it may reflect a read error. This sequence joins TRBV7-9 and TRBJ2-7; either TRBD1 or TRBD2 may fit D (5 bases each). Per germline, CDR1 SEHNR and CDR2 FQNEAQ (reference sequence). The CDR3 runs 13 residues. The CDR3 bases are TGTGCCAACAGCTTAAACCCGAGGGGCGAGCAGTACTTC. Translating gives CANSLNPRGEQYF.

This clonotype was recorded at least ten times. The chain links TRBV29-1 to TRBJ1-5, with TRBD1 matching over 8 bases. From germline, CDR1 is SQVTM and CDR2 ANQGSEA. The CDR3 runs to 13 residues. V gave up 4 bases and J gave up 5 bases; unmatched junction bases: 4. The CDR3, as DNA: TGCAGCGTTGGCAGGGGGCGCGATCAGCCCCAGCATTTT. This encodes CSVGRGRDQPQHF.

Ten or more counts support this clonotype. DNA of the CDR3: TGCAGTGCTAGTCTTCCGGGGGCAAGGGGGAACACTGAAGCTTTCTTT. Translating it yields CSASLPGARGNTEAFF. The chain uses TRBV20-1 and TRBJ1-1; perhaps TRBD1 as D (6 bases). V lost 3 bases and J lost 1, with 18 bases in between. CDR1 and CDR2 from the germline V gene are DFQATT and SNEGSKA (reference sequence). The CDR3 is 16 amino acids.

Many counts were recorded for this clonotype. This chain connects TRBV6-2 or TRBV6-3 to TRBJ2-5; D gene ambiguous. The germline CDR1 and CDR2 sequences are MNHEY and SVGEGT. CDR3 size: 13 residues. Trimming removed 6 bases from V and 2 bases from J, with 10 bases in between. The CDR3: CASSPQRQETQYF. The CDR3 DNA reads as TGTGCCAGCAGCCCACAGCGACAAGAGACCCAGTACTTC.

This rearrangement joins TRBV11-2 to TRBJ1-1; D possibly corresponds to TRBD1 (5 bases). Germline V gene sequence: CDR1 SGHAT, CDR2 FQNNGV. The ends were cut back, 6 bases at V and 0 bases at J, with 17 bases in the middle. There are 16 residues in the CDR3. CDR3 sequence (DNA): TGTGCCAGCAGACTGGTGGGGGGTCACATGAACACTGAAGCTTTCTTT. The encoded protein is CASRLVGGHMNTEAFF.

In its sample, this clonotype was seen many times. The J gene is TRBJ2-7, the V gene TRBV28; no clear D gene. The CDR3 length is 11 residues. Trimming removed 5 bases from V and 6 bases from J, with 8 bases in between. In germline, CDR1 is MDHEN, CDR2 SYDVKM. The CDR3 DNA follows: TGTGCCAGCAGTACCCAAGGCGAGCAGTACTTC. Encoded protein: CASSTQGEQYF.

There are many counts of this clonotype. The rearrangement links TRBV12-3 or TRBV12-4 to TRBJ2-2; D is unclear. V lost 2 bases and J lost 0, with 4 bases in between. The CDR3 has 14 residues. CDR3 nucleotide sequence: TGTGCCAGCAGTTTACGTACGAACACCGGGGAGCTGTTTTTT. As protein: CASSLRTNTGELFF.

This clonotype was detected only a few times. The CDR3 nucleotides read TGTGCCAGCAGAGGGGACCCTGTAAACGCCGGGGAGCTGTTTTTT. Encoded protein: CASRGDPVNAGELFF. The rearrangement joins TRBV2 to TRBJ2-2, with D tentatively TRBD1 or TRBD2 (5 bases each). This CDR3 contains 15 residues. With 6 bases removed from V and 6 bases from J, the gap between germline ends came to 17 bases. Germline lookup yields CDR1 SNHLY and CDR2 FYNNEI.